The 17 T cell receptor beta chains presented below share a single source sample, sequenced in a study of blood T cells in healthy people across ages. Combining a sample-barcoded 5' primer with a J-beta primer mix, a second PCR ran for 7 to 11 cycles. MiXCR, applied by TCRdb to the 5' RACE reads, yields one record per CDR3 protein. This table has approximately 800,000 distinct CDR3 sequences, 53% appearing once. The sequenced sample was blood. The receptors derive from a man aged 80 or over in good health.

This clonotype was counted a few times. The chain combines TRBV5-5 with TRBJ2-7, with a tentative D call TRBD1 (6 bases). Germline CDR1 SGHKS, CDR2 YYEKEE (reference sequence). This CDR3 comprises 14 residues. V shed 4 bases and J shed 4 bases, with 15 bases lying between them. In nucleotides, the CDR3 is TGTGCCAGCAGCGTTGGTCCAGGGGAGTACGAGCAGTACTTC. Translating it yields CASSVGPGEYEQYF.

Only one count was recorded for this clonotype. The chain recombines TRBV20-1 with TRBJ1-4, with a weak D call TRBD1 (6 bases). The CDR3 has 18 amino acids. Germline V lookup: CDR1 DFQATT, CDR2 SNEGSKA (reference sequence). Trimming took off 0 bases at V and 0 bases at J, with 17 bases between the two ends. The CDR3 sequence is CSARDLGAPLATNEKLFF. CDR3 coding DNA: TGCAGTGCTAGAGATCTGGGGGCACCTCTTGCAACTAATGAAAAACTGTTTTTT.

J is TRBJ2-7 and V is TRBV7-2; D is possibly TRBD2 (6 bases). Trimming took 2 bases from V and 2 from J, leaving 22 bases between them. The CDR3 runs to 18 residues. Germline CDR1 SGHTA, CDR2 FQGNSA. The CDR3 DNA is TGTGCCAGCAGCTTAACAAATGGTGCGGGGATTTGGACCTACGAGCAGTACTTC. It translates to CASSLTNGAGIWTYEQYF. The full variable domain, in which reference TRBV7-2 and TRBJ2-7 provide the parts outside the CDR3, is GAGVSQSPSNKVTEKGKDVELRCDPISGHTALYWYRQSLGQGLEFLIYFQGNSAPDKSGLPSDRFSAERTGGSVSTLTIQRTQQEDSAVYLCASSLTNGAGIWTYEQYFGPGTRLTVT.

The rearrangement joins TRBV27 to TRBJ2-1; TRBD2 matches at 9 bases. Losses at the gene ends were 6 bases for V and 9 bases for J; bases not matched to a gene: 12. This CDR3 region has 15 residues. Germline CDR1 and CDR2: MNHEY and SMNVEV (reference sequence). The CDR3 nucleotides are TGTGCCAGCAGCAAGGATAGCGGGAGATTTGGTGAGCAGTTCTTC. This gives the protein CASSKDSGRFGEQFF.

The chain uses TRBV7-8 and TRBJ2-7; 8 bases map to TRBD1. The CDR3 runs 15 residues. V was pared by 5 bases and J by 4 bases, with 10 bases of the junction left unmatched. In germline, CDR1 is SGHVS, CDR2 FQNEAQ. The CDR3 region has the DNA TGTGCCAGCAGCCCCCGGACAGGGTCGATATACGAGCAGTACTTC. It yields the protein CASSPRTGSIYEQYF.

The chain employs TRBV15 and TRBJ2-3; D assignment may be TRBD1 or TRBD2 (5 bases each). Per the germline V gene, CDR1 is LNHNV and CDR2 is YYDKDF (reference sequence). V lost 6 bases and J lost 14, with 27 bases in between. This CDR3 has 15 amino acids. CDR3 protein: CATSRGSVGYRYAYF. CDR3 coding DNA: TGTGCCACCAGTCGGGGCAGCGTGGGGTACAGATACGCGTATTTT.

The CDR3 sequence: CASSQGTLFSTDTQYF. CDR3 nucleotides: TGTGCCAGCAGCCAAGGAACTCTATTCTCCACAGATACGCAGTATTTT. The chain uses TRBV4-2 and TRBJ2-3, with D uncertain. Germline lookup yields CDR1 LGHNA and CDR2 YNFKEQ. CDR3 length equals 16 residues. V dropped 1 base and J dropped 2 bases, with 13 bases sitting between them.

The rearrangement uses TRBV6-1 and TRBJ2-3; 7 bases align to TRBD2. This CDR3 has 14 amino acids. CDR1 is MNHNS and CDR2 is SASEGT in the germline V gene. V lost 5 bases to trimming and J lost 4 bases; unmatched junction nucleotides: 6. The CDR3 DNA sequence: TGTGCCAGCAGTTCCGGGACTACCGCAGATACGCAGTATTTT. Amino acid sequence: CASSSGTTADTQYF.

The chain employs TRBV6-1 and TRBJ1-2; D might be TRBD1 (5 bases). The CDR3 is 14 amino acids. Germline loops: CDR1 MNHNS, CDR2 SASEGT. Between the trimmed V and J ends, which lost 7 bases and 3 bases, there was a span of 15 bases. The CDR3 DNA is TGTGCCAGCACCGATGGGGGACTGCACTATGGCTACACCTTC. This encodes CASTDGGLHYGYTF.

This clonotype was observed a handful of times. CDR3 sequence (DNA): TGCAGCGTTGAAGAGGGAGGGAACTACAATGAGCAGTTCTTC. This encodes CSVEEGGNYNEQFF. The J gene is TRBJ2-1, the V gene TRBV29-1; 7 bases match TRBD2. CDR3 size: 14 residues. Trimming removed 0 bases from V and 3 bases from J; junction bases left unmatched: 2. Per the germline V gene, CDR1 is SQVTM and CDR2 is ANQGSEA.

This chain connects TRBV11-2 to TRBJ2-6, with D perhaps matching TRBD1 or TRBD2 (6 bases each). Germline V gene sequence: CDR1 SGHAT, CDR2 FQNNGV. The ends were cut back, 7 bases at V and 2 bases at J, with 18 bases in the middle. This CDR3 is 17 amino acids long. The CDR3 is CASTGRGRDTGANVLTF. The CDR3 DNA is TGTGCCAGCACGGGGCGGGGCAGGGACACTGGGGCCAACGTCCTGACTTTC.

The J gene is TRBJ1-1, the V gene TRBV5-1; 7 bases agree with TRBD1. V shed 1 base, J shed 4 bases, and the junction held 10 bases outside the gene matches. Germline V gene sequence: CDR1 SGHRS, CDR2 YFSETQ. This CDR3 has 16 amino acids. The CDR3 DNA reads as TGCGCCAGCAGCTTGACCGGAAGACAGGGAATCACTGAAGCTTTCTTT. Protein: CASSLTGRQGITEAFF. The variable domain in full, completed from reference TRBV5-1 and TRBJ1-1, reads KAGVTQTPRYLIKTRGQQVTLSCSPISGHRSVSWYQQTPGQGLQFLFEYFSETQRNKGNFPGRFSGRQFSNSRSEMNVSTLELGDSALYLCASSLTGRQGITEAFFGQGTRLTVV.

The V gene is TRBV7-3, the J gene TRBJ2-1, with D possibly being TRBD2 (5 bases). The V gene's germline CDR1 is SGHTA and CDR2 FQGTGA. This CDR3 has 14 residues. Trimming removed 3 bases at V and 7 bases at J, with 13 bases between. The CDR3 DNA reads TGTGCCAGCAGCTTCCACCACCGGACTAATGAGCAGTTCTTC. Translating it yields CASSFHHRTNEQFF.

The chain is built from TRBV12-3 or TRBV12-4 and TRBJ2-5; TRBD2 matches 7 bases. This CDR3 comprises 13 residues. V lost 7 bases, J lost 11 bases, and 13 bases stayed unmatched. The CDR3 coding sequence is TGTGCCAGCACCCACGAACTTGGACTAGAGCAGTACTTC. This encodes CASTHELGLEQYF.

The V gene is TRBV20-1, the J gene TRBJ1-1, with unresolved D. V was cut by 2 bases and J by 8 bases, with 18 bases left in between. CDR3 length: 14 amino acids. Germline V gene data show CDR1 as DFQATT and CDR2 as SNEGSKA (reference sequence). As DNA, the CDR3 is TGCAGTGCTAGAATCGGGCGGCTGAACGGAGAAGCTTTCTTT. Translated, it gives CSARIGRLNGEAFF.

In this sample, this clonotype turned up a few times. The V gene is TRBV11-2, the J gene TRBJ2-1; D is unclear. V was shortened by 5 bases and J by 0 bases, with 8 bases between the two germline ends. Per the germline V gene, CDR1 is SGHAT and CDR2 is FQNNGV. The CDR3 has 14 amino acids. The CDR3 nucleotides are TGTGCCAGCAGCCGTTGGGACTCCTACAATGAGCAGTTCTTC. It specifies CASSRWDSYNEQFF. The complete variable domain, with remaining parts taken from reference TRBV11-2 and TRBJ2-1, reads EAGVAQSPRYKIIEKRQSVAFWCNPISGHATLYWYQQILGQGPKLLIQFQNNGVVDDSQLPKDRFSAERLKGVDSTLKIQPAKLEDSAVYLCASSRWDSYNEQFFGPGTRLTVL.

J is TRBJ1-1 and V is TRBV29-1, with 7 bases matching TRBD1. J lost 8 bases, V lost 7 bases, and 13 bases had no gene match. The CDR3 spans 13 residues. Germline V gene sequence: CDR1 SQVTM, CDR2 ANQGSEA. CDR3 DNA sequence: TGCAGCGCACGGACAGGCGCTCGCCAGGAAGCTTTCTTT. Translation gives CSARTGARQEAFF.